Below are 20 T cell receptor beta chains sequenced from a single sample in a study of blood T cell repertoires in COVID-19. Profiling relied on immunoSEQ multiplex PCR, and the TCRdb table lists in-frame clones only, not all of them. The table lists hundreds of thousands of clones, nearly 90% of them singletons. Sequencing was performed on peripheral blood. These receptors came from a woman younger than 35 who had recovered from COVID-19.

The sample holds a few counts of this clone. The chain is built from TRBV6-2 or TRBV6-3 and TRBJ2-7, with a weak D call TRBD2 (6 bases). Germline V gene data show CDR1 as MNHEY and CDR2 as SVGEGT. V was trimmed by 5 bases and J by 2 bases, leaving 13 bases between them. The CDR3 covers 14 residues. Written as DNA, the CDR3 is TGTGCCAGCAGTCTTAGCGGCCCTACCTACGAGCAGTACTTC. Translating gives CASSLSGPTYEQYF.

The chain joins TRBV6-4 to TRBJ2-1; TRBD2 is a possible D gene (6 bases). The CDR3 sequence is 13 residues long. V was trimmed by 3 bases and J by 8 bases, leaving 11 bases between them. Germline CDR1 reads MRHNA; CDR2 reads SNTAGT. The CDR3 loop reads CASSETWEDEQFF. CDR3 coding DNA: TGTGCCAGCAGTGAAACATGGGAGGATGAGCAGTTCTTC.

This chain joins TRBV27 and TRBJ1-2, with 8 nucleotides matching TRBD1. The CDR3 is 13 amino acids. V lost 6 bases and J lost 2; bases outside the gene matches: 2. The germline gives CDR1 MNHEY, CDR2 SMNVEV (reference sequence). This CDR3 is CASRGTGNYGYTF. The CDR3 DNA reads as TGTGCCAGCAGAGGGACAGGCAACTATGGCTACACCTTC.

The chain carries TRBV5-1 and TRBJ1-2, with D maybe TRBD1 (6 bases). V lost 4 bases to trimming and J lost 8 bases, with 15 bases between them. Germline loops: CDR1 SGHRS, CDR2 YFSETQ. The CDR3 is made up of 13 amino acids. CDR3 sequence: CASSPGGAQGYTF. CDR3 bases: TGCGCCAGCAGCCCCGGGGGGGCTCAAGGCTACACCTTC.

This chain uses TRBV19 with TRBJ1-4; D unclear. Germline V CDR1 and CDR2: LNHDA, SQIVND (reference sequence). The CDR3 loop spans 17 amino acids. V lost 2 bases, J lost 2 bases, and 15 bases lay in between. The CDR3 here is CASSIYETLGTNEKLFF. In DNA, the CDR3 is TGTGCCAGTAGTATATACGAGACTCTTGGGACTAATGAAAAACTGTTTTTT.

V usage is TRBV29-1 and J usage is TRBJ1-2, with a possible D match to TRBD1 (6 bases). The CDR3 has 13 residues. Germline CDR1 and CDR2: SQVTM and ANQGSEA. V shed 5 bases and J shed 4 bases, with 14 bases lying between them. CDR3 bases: TGCAGCGTTACAGGGTACCCGGGCTATGGCTACACCTTC. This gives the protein CSVTGYPGYGYTF.

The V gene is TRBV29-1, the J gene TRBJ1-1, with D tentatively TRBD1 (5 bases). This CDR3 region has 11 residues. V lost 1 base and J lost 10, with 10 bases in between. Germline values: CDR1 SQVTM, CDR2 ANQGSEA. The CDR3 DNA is TGCAGCGTTGAAGTGTTAAGGGGAGCTTTCTTT. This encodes CSVEVLRGAFF.

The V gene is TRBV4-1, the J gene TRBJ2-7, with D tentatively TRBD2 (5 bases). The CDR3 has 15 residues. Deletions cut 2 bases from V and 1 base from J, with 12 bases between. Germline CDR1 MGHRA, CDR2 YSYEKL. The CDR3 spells CASSQFKGLSYEQYF. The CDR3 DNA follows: TGCGCCAGCAGCCAATTTAAAGGACTTTCCTACGAGCAGTACTTC.

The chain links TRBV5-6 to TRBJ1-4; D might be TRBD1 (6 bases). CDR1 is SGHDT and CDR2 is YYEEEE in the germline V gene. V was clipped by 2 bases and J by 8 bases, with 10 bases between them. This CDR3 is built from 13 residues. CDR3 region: CASSFTGSEKLFF. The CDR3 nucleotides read TGTGCCAGCAGCTTCACAGGGTCAGAAAAACTGTTTTTT.

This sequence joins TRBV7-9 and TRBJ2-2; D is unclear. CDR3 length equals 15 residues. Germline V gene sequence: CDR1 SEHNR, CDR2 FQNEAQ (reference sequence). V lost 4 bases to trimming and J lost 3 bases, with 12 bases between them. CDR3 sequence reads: CASSSHLEYTGELFF. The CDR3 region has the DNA TGTGCCAGCAGCTCCCACCTTGAGTACACCGGGGAGCTGTTTTTT. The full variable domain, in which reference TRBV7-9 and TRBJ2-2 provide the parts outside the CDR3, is DTGVSQNPRHKITKRGQNVTFRCDPISEHNRLYWYRQTLGQGPEFLTYFQNEAQLEKSRLLSDRFSAERPKGSFSTLEIQRTEQGDSAMYLCASSSHLEYTGELFFGEGSRLTVL.

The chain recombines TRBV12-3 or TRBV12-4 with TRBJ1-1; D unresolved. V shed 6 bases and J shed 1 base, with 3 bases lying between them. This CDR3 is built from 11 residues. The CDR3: CASSQNTEAFF. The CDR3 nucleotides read TGTGCCAGCAGCCAGAACACTGAAGCTTTCTTT.

CDR3 residues: CASSSWRAGANVLTF. CDR3 sequence (DNA): TGTGCCAGCAGCTCGTGGAGGGCTGGGGCCAACGTCCTGACTTTC. V usage is TRBV5-8 and J usage is TRBJ2-6, with D perhaps matching TRBD2 (6 bases). Looked up from germline, CDR1 is SGHTS and CDR2 is YDEGEE. V was cut by 3 bases and J by 2 bases, with 9 bases left in between. This CDR3 is 15 amino acids long.

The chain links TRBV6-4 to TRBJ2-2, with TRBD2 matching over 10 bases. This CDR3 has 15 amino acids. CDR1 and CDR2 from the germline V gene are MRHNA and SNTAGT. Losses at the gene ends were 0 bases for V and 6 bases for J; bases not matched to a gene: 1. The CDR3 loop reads CASSDSAGGPGELFF. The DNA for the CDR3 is TGTGCCAGCAGTGACTCAGCGGGAGGGCCCGGGGAGCTGTTTTTT.

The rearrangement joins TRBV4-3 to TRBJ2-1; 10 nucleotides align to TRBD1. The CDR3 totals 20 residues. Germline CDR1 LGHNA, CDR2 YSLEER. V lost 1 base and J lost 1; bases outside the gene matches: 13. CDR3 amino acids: CASSQVGQGRAGASYNEQFF. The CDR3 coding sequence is TGCGCCAGCAGCCAAGTGGGACAGGGGAGAGCGGGTGCTTCCTACAATGAGCAGTTCTTC.

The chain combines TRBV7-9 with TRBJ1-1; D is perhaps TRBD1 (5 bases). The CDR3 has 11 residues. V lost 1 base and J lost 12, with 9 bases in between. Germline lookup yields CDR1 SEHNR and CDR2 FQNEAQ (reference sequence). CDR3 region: CASSLGQDTFF. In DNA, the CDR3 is TGTGCCAGCAGCTTAGGGCAGGACACTTTCTTT.

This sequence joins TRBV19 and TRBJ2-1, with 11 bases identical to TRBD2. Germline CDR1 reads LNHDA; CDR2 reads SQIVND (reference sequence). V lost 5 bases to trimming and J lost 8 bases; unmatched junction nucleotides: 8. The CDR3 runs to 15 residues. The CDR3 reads CASSPTSGSIYEQFF. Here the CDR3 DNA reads TGTGCCAGTAGTCCTACTAGCGGGAGTATATATGAGCAGTTCTTC.

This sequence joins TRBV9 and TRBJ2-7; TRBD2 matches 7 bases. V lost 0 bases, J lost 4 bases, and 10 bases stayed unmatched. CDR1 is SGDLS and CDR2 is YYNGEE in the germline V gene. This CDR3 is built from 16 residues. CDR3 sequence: CASSVGGGGRIYEQYF. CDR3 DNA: TGTGCCAGCAGCGTAGGGGGCGGCGGGAGAATTTACGAGCAGTACTTC.

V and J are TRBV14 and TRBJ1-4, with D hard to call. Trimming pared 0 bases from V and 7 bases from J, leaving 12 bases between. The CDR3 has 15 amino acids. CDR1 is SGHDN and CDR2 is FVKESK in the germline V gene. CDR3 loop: CASSQDRTLGEKLFF. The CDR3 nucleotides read TGTGCCAGCAGCCAAGATAGAACGCTTGGTGAAAAACTGTTTTTT.

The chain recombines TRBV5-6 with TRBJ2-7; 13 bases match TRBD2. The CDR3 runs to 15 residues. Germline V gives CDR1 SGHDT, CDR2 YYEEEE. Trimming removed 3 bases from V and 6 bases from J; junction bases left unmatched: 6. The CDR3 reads CASSSGLAGVGEQYF. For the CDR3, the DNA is TGTGCCAGCAGCTCCGGACTAGCGGGAGTAGGCGAGCAGTACTTC.

CDR3 nucleotide sequence: TGCGCCAGCAGCTTGTATCGGGACTCCTACAATGAGCAGTTCTTC. Protein sequence: CASSLYRDSYNEQFF. The chain combines TRBV5-1 with TRBJ2-1; D is possibly TRBD2 (5 bases). CDR3 length: 15 residues. V lost 1 base to trimming and J lost 0 bases, with 8 bases between them. The germline V gene encodes CDR1 SGHRS and CDR2 YFSETQ.